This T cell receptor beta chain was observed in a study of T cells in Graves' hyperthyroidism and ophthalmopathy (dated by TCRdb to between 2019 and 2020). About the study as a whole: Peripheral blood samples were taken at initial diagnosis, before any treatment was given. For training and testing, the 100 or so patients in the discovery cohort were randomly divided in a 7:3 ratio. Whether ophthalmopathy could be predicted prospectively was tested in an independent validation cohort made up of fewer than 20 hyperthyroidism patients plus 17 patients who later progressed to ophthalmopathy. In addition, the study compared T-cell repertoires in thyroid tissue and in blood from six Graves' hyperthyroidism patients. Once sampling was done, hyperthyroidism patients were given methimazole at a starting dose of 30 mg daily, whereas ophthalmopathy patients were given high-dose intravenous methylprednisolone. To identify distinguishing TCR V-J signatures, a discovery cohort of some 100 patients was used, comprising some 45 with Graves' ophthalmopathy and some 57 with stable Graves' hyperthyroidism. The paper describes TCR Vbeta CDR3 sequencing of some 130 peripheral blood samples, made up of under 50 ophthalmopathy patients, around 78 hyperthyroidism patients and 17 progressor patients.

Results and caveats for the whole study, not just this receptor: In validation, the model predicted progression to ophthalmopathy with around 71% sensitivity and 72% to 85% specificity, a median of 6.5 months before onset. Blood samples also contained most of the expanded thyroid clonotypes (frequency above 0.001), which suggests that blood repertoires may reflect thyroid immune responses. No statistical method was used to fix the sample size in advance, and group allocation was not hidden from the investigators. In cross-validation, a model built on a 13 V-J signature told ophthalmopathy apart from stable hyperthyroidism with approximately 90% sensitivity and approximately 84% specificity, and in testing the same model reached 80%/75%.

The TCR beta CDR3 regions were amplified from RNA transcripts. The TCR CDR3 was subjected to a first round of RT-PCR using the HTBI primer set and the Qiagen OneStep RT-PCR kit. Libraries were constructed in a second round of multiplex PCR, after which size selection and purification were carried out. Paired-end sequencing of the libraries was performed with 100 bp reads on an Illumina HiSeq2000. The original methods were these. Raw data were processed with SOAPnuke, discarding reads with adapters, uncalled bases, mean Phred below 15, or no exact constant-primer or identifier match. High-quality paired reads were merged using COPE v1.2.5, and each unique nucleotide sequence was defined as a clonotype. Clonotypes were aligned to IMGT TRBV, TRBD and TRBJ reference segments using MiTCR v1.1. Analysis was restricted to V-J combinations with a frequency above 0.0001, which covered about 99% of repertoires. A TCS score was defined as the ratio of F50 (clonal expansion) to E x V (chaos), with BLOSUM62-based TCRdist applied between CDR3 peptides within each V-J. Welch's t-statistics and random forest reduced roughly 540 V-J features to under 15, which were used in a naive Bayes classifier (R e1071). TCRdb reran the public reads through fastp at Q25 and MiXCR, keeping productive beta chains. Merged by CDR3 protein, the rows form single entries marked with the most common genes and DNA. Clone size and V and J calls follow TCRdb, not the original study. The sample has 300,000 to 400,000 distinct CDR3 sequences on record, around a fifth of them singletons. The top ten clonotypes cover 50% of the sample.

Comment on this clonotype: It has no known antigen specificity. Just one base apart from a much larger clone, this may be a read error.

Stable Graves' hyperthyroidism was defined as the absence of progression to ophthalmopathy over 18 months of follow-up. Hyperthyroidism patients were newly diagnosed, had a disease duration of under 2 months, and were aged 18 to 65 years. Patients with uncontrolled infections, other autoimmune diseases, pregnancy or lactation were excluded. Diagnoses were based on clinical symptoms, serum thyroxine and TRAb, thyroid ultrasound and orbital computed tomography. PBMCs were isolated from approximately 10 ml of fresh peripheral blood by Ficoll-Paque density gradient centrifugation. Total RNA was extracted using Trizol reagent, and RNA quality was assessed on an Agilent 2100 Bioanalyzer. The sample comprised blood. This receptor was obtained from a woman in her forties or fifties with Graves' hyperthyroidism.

The CDR3 reads as follows: CASSAGQGHTDTQYF. The DNA is as follows: TGTGCCAGCAGTGCCGGACAGGGGCACACAGATACGCAGTATTTT. In this chain, TRBV6-1 is recombined with TRBJ2-3; 9 central nucleotides agree with TRBD1. Trimmed from V: 4 bases; trimmed from J: 2 bases; junction bases lacking a gene match: 4. CDR1 and CDR2 are read off the germline V gene as MNHNS and SASEGT. There are 15 amino acids in the CDR3, from cysteine to phenylalanine inclusive. The entry retains the CDR3 DNA only, 45 bases that are in frame from base 1.